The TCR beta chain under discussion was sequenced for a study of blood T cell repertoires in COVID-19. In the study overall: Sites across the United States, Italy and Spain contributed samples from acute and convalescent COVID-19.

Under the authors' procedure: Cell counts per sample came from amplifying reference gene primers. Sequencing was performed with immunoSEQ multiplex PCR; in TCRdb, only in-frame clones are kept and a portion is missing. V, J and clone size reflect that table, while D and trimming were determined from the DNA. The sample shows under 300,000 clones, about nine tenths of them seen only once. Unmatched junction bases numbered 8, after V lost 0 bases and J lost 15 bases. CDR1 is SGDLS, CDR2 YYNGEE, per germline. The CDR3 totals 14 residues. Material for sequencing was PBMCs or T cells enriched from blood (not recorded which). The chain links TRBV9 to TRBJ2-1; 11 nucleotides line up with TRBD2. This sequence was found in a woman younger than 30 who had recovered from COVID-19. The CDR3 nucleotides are TGTGCCAGCAGCGTAGGGCTAGCGGGGGGAGCCCCGTTCTTC. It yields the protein CASSVGLAGGAPFF.